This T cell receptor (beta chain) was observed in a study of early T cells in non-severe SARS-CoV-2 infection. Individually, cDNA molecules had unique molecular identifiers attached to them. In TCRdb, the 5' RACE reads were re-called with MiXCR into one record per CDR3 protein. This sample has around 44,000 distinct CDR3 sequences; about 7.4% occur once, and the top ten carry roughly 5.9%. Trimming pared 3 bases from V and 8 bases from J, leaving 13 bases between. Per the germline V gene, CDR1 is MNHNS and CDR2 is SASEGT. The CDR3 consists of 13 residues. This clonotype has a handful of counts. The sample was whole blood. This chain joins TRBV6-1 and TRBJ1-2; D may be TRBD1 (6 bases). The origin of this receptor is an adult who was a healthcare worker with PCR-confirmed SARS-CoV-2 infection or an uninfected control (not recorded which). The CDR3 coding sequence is TGTGCCAGCAGTGAGGGGGCGCCTTACGGCTACACCTTC. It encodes CASSEGAPYGYTF.